This entry features one T cell receptor (beta chain) sequence. What it recognizes is unknown. The treatment here: some 20 received Ad26.COV2.S at low or high dose, single or two shots; 5 received placebo; per-sample allocation not given. Day 63 following the first vaccine or placebo injection was when the samples were taken. In Boston, the donor was an adult between 18-55 years of age. It was Wuhan-strain SARS-CoV-2 spike that the Ad26 vaccine vector expressed. The entry originates in a study of Ad26.COV2.S vaccination and SARS-CoV-2 variants. Overall study results and limits: People given the vaccine had a wider spike-specific TCR breadth than placebo recipients did. Recipients of vaccine and of placebo showed similar breadth of their non-spike TCR repertoires.

This CDR3 comprises 15 residues. Germline CDR1 and CDR2: LNHDA and SQIVND (reference sequence). The V end was cut by 6 bases, the J end by 0 bases, with 12 bases between. Repertoires were generated with immunoSEQ multiplex PCR, while TCRdb's copy carries only in-frame clones and drops some. The sample includes roughly 500,000 clones, 87% of them seen just once. The sequences come from peripheral blood, collected in a trial of Ad26.COV2.S vaccine versus placebo. V is TRBV19 and J is TRBJ1-3; D not certain. The receptor was isolated from a person aged 18 to 65 who received the Ad26.COV2.S COVID-19 vaccine or a placebo. Written as DNA, the CDR3 is TGTGCCAGTAGACAAGCCCACGGCTCTGGAAACACCATATATTTT. Translated, it gives CASRQAHGSGNTIYF.